This is a list of T cell receptor beta chains from one sample in a study of blood T cell repertoires in COVID-19. The method was immunoSEQ multiplex PCR; TCRdb's version includes in-frame clones alone and lacks a portion of them. Of 100,000 to 150,000 clones listed, over 80% were seen once; the top ten hold about 10%. Sequencing input: peripheral blood. These receptors all stem from a man between 60 and 75 years old with acute or convalescent COVID-19. The CDR3 runs from the conserved cysteine through the conserved F or W. A D gene is named only where the DNA matches it firmly. A row's size may be missing; if present it is once, few, many or a size class.

clone_size: NA
v_call: TRBV28
j_call: TRBJ1-2
d_call: TRBD1
cdr3_nt: TGTGCCAGCAGCCGGACAGGGGGATACTATGGCTACACCTTC
cdr3_aa: CASSRTGGYYGYTF

clone_size: few
v_call: TRBV5-1
j_call: TRBJ1-2
d_call: NA
cdr3_nt: TGCGCCAGCAGCCCACAGGGTACCTCTGGCTACACCTTC
cdr3_aa: CASSPQGTSGYTF

clone_size: NA
v_call: TRBV5-1
j_call: TRBJ2-3
d_call: TRBD1
cdr3_nt: TGCGCCAGCAGCCCGGACAGGGAAGCAGATACGCAGTATTTT
cdr3_aa: CASSPDREADTQYF

clone_size: NA
v_call: TRBV28
j_call: TRBJ1-3
d_call: TRBD1
cdr3_nt: TGTGCCAGCAGTTTAAGAAGGACAGGGATCGGAAACACCATATATTTT
cdr3_aa: CASSLRRTGIGNTIYF

clone_size: few
v_call: TRBV19
j_call: TRBJ2-3
d_call: NA
cdr3_nt: TGTGCCAGTAGTATAGTCCTGGACTGGCGGGAAAGCACAGATACGCAGTATTTT
cdr3_aa: CASSIVLDWRESTDTQYF

clone_size: NA
v_call: TRBV10-1
j_call: TRBJ2-2
d_call: TRBD1
cdr3_nt: TGCGCCACCCGGGACAGTTACACCGGGGAGCTGTTTTTT
cdr3_aa: CATRDSYTGELFF

clone_size: NA
v_call: TRBV10-3
j_call: TRBJ1-6
d_call: TRBD1
cdr3_nt: TGTGCCATCAAGACAGGGGGAGTTAATTCACCCCTCCACTTT
cdr3_aa: CAIKTGGVNSPLHF

clone_size: few
v_call: TRBV10-3
j_call: TRBJ2-7
d_call: TRBD2
cdr3_nt: TGTGCCATGGGATGGGTAGCGGGAGCCCAAGAGCAGTACTTC
cdr3_aa: CAMGWVAGAQEQYF

clone_size: NA
v_call: TRBV12-3/TRBV12-4
j_call: TRBJ1-5
d_call: NA
cdr3_nt: TGTGCCAGCAGTCGGAGCAATCAGCCCCAGCATTTT
cdr3_aa: CASSRSNQPQHF

clone_size: NA
v_call: TRBV5-1
j_call: TRBJ2-7
d_call: TRBD2
cdr3_nt: TGCGCCAGCAGCTTGTCGGCGGGAGTCTACGAGCAGTACTTC
cdr3_aa: CASSLSAGVYEQYF

clone_size: NA
v_call: TRBV29-1
j_call: TRBJ2-1
d_call: NA
cdr3_nt: TGCAGCTCATACAAGAGCCAGGGGGGTGAGCAGTTCTTC
cdr3_aa: CSSYKSQGGEQFF